This T cell receptor (beta chain) was recorded in a study of Ad26.COV2.S vaccination and SARS-CoV-2 variants. Looking at the study overall: Donor joined the COV1001 Ad26.COV2.S trial arm.

The germline V gene encodes CDR1 SGHDT and CDR2 YYEEEE. CDR3 length: 15 residues. V was clipped by 5 bases and J by 0 bases, with 12 bases between them. Treatment defined: around 19 received Ad26.COV2.S at low or high dose, single or two shots; 5 received placebo; per-sample allocation not given. Sample collection was performed on day 63 after the first vaccine or placebo injection. Data came from immunoSEQ multiplex PCR; TCRdb stores just in-frame clones and leaves some out. The sample has around 300,000 clones; about 90% are singletons. The TCR was taken from a person aged 18-65 years who received the Ad26.COV2.S COVID-19 vaccine or a placebo. The V and J genes are TRBV5-6 and TRBJ2-1, with D unresolved. The sequenced sample was peripheral blood, obtained in a trial of Ad26.COV2.S vaccine versus placebo. In DNA form, the CDR3 reads TGTGCCAGCAGTACCTACAGTCCCTCCTACAATGAGCAGTTCTTC. Amino acid sequence: CASSTYSPSYNEQFF.